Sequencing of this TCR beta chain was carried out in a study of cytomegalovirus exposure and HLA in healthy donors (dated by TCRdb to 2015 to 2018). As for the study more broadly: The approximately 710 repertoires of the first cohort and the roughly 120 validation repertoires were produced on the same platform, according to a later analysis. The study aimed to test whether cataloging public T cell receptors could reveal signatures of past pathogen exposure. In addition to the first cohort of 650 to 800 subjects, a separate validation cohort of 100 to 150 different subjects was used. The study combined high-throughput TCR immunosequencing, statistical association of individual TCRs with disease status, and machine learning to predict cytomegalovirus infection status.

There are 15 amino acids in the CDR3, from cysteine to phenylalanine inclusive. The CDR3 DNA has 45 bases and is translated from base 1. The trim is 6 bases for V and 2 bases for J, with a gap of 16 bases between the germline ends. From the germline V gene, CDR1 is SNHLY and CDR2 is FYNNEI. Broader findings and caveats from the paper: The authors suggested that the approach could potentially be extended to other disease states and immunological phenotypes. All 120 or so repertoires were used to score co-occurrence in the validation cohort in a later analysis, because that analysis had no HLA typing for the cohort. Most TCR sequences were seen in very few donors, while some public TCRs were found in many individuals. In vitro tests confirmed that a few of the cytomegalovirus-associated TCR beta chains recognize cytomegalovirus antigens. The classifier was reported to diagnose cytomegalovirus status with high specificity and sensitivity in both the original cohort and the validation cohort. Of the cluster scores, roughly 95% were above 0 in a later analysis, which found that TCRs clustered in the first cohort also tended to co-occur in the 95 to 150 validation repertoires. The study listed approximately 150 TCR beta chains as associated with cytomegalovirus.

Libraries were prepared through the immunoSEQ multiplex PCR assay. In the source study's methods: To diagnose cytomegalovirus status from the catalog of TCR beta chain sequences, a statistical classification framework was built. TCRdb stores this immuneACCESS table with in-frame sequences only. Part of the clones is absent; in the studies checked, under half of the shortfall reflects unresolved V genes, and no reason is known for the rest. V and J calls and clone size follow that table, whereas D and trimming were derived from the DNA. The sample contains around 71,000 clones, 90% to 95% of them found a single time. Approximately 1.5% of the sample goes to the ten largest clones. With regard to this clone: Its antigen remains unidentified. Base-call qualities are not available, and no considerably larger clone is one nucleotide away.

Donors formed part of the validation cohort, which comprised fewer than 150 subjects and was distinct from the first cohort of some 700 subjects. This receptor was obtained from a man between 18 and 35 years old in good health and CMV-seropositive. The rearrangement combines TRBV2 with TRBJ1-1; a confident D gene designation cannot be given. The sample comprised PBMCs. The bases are TGTGCCAGCAGAATTGAGGGCGTAGGAAACACTGAAGCTTTCTTT. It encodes CASRIEGVGNTEAFF. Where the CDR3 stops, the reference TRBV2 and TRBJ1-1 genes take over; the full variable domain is EPEVTQTPSHQVTQMGQEVILRCVPISNHLYFYWYRQILGQKVEFLVSFYNNEISEKSEIFDDQFSVERPDGSNFTLKIRSTKLEDSAMYFCASRIEGVGNTEAFFGQGTRLTVV.